Below, one TCR beta chain is given with its context. This sample is drawn from a study of early T cells in non-severe SARS-CoV-2 infection. Study at large: The study sequenced bulk RNA from unsorted whole blood, with chains unpaired.

The CDR3 has 16 amino acids. The germline V and J ends were trimmed by 4 bases and 0 bases, with 16 bases remaining between them. The germline gives CDR1 SGHTS, CDR2 YDEGEE. Unique molecular identifier tags were affixed to discrete cDNA molecules. Via MiXCR, TCRdb re-called the 5' RACE reads, giving one row per CDR3 protein. The table shows roughly 93,000 distinct CDR3 sequences, with roughly 15% occurring only once. The sample was whole blood. The chain joins TRBV5-8 to TRBJ1-1; D gene unclear. This clonotype was obtained from an adult who was a healthcare worker with PCR-confirmed SARS-CoV-2 infection or an uninfected control (not recorded which). CDR3 amino acids: CASSGRVPKMNTEAFF. CDR3 nucleotide sequence: TGTGCCAGCAGCGGGAGGGTACCCAAAATGAACACTGAAGCTTTCTTT.